This passage covers 18 T cell receptor beta chains from one sample sequenced in a study of blood T cell repertoires in COVID-19. Generated by immunoSEQ multiplex PCR, the TCRdb table keeps only in-frame clones and is missing some. The sample includes 74,000 or so clones, around 90% of them seen just once. The sequencing sample was made of peripheral blood. All receptors come from a human donor in a cohort sampled during active COVID-19.

This rearrangement joins TRBV7-2 to TRBJ2-1; 7 bases fit TRBD2. This CDR3 is built from 16 residues. The V segment lost 2 bases and the J segment 0 bases; nucleotides outside the gene matches: 4. CDR1 and CDR2 from the germline V gene are SGHTA and FQGNSA. The CDR3 coding sequence is TGTGCCAGCAGCTTAACGGGCGGGAGCTCCTACAATGAGCAGTTCTTC. This codes for CASSLTGGSSYNEQFF.

V usage is TRBV19 and J usage is TRBJ1-1; 9 bases map to TRBD1. The J segment lost 5 bases and the V segment lost 8 bases, leaving 18 bases of the junction unmatched. There are 17 residues in the CDR3. Looked up from germline, CDR1 is LNHDA and CDR2 is SQIVND (reference sequence). CDR3 in amino acids: CASSPLKSGTGWTEAFF. The CDR3 DNA reads TGTGCCAGTTCTCCCTTAAAATCCGGGACAGGGTGGACTGAAGCTTTCTTT.

The J gene is TRBJ2-7, the V gene TRBV5-1, with 8 bases matching TRBD1. The germline V gene has CDR1 SGHRS and CDR2 YFSETQ. The CDR3 loop spans 18 amino acids. V was clipped by 0 bases and J by 3 bases; unmatched bases: 14. CDR3 DNA: TGCGCCAGCAGCTTGGCCCTTAGGACAGGGACCGCATACTACGAGCAGTACTTC. It specifies CASSLALRTGTAYYEQYF.

This chain links TRBV13 with TRBJ2-3, with unresolved D. Trimming took off 0 bases at V and 3 bases at J, with 4 bases between the two ends. CDR3 length: 13 residues. Germline V CDR1 and CDR2: PRHDT, FYEKMQ (reference sequence). The chain's CDR3 is CASSLGRTDTQYF. Here the CDR3 DNA reads TGTGCCAGCAGCTTAGGCCGGACAGATACGCAGTATTTT. Using reference TRBV13 and TRBJ2-3 for the parts outside the CDR3, the full variable domain is AAGVIQSPRHLIKEKRETATLKCYPIPRHDTVYWYQQGPGQDPQFLISFYEKMQSDKGSIPDRFSAQQFSDYHSELNMSSLELGDSALYFCASSLGRTDTQYFGPGTRLTVL.

The chain has TRBV19 and TRBJ2-3; 11 bases agree with TRBD2. J was trimmed by 2 bases and V by 7 bases; bases with no gene match: 11. The CDR3 is made up of 17 amino acids. Germline values: CDR1 LNHDA, CDR2 SQIVND (reference sequence). The CDR3 DNA reads as TGTGCCAGTATGGCTAGCGGGAGGCTGCGGGACACAGATACGCAGTATTTT. It encodes CASMASGRLRDTDTQYF.

The chain couples TRBV12-1 to TRBJ2-2; the table's D gene call, TRBD2, was not cross checked with the DNA. TRBV12-1 is flagged as a pseudogene. This CDR3 has 20 residues. The CDR3 DNA reads TGTGCCAGCAGCTGCCTAACCGCCCGGCTAGCGGGGGCGAACACCGGGGAGCTGTTTTTT. Protein sequence: CASSCLTARLAGANTGELFF.

The CDR3 is CASSQDQALSYEQYF. The CDR3 region has the DNA TGCGCCAGCAGCCAAGACCAGGCTCTCTCCTACGAGCAGTACTTC. The J gene is TRBJ2-7, the V gene TRBV4-3; D is ambiguous. The germline V gene encodes CDR1 LGHNA and CDR2 YSLEER. The length of the CDR3 is 15 residues. The V gene lost 0 bases and the J gene lost 0 bases, with 9 bases spanning the gap.

The chain links TRBV14 to TRBJ1-1; D remains unclear. The germline V gene has CDR1 SGHDN and CDR2 FVKESK. V was clipped by 1 base and J by 4 bases, with 7 bases between them. The CDR3 length is 13 residues. The CDR3, as DNA: TGTGCCAGCAGCCAAGCTATTCTCACTGAAGCTTTCTTT. This codes for CASSQAILTEAFF. Together with reference TRBV14 and TRBJ1-1, the CDR3 gives the full variable domain: EAGVTQFPSHSVIEKGQTVTLRCDPISGHDNLYWYRRVMGKEIKFLLHFVKESKQDESGMPNNRFLAERTGGTYSTLKVQPAELEDSGVYFCASSQAILTEAFFGQGTRLTVV.

This clone has only a few counts. The gene calls are TRBV6-5 and TRBJ1-2, with D possibly TRBD1 on 5 matching bases. Looked up from germline, CDR1 is MNHEY and CDR2 is SVGAGI. Deletions cut 2 bases from V and 2 bases from J, with 12 bases between. The CDR3 covers 15 residues. The CDR3 is CASSYGRGGNYGYTF. The CDR3 nucleotides are TGTGCCAGCAGTTACGGTCGGGGGGGGAACTATGGCTACACCTTC.

V usage is TRBV27 and J usage is TRBJ2-3; possibly TRBD1 for D (6 bases). The CDR3 loop spans 15 amino acids. V dropped 6 bases and J dropped 3 bases, with 16 bases sitting between them. Looked up from germline, CDR1 is MNHEY and CDR2 is SMNVEV (reference sequence). The CDR3 here is CASSVRDNQTDTQYF. Written as DNA, the CDR3 is TGTGCCAGCAGCGTCCGGGACAACCAGACAGATACGCAGTATTTT.

V usage is TRBV28 and J usage is TRBJ2-2; a possible D gene is TRBD2 (6 bases). Germline V CDR1 and CDR2: MDHEN, SYDVKM. V was cut by 2 bases and J by 4 bases, with 11 bases left in between. This CDR3 contains 15 residues. CDR3 nucleotide sequence: TGTGCCAGCAGTTTAAGGCAGGGAGGCACCGGGGAGCTGTTTTTT. Protein sequence: CASSLRQGGTGELFF. The full variable domain, in which reference TRBV28 and TRBJ2-2 provide the parts outside the CDR3, is DVKVTQSSRYLVKRTGEKVFLECVQDMDHENMFWYRQDPGLGLRLIYFSYDVKMKEKGDIPEGYSVSREKKERFSLILESASTNQTSMYLCASSLRQGGTGELFFGEGSRLTVL.

This chain joins TRBV3-1 (or the pseudogene TRBV3-2) and TRBJ2-7; maybe TRBD2 (6 bases). V lost 4 bases to trimming and J lost 2 bases, with 12 bases between them. The CDR3 is 14 residues long. Germline CDR1 and CDR2: LGHDT and YNNKEL (reference sequence). The CDR3 loop reads CASSLSGRPYEQYF. CDR3 bases: TGTGCCAGCAGCCTTAGCGGAAGACCCTACGAGCAGTACTTC.

The CDR3 nucleotides are TGCGCCAGCAGCTTGCTAGGACAGGATACGCAGTATTTT. Translation gives CASSLLGQDTQYF. V usage is TRBV5-1 and J usage is TRBJ2-3, with a weak D call TRBD1 (6 bases). CDR1 is SGHRS and CDR2 is YFSETQ in the germline V gene. This CDR3 is 13 amino acids long. V gave up 1 base and J gave up 6 bases, with 9 bases separating them.

The chain is built from TRBV27 and TRBJ2-6; 7 bases map to TRBD2. This CDR3 spans 16 amino acids. Germline V gene sequence: CDR1 MNHEY, CDR2 SMNVEV (reference sequence). V was pared by 6 bases and J by 0 bases, with 5 bases of the junction left unmatched. CDR3 amino acids: CASSPWGGSGANVLTF. The DNA of the CDR3 is TGTGCCAGCAGCCCTTGGGGGGGCTCTGGGGCCAACGTCCTGACTTTC. The variable domain in full, with the rest retrieved from reference TRBV27 and TRBJ2-6, is EAQVTQNPRYLITVTGKKLTVTCSQNMNHEYMSWYRQDPGLGLRQIYYSMNVEVTDKGDVPEGYKVSRKEKRNFPLILESPSPNQTSLYFCASSPWGGSGANVLTFGAGSRLTVL.

The V call is TRBV4-1, the J call TRBJ2-5, with a weak D call TRBD2 (6 bases). V gave up 2 bases and J gave up 5 bases, with 12 bases separating them. The germline gives CDR1 MGHRA, CDR2 YSYEKL. The CDR3 is made up of 14 amino acids. Here the CDR3 reads CASSQRDSGETQYF. The CDR3 bases are TGCGCCAGCAGCCAACGGGACTCCGGGGAGACCCAGTACTTC.

CDR3 bases: TGTGCCTGGAGGATCCCGGGACAGAACACTGAAGCTTTCTTT. Protein product: CAWRIPGQNTEAFF. This chain joins TRBV30 and TRBJ1-1; the D gene is possibly TRBD1 (6 bases). The germline CDR1 and CDR2 sequences are GTSNPN and SVGIG (reference sequence). V was pared by 3 bases and J by 1 base, with 12 bases between. The CDR3 spans 14 residues.

The CDR3 DNA follows: TGCGCCAGCAAAGGACGGGACATTAGATCACCCCGTGACTATGGCTACACCTTC. As protein: CASKGRDIRSPRDYGYTF. The J gene is TRBJ1-2, the V gene TRBV10-2, with D perhaps TRBD1 (6 bases). V was shortened by 7 bases and J by 3 bases, with 27 bases between the two germline ends. Germline V gene sequence: CDR1 WSHSY, CDR2 SAAADI. This CDR3 is 18 amino acids long.

The chain carries TRBV7-9 and TRBJ2-3, with D perhaps matching TRBD1 (6 bases). The CDR3 runs 14 residues. V lost 5 bases and J 4 bases, leaving 13 bases between the germline ends. CDR1 is SEHNR, CDR2 FQNEAQ, per germline (reference sequence). The CDR3 bases are TGTGCCAGCAGCCCCACAGGGCGATCAGATACGCAGTATTTT. Residues: CASSPTGRSDTQYF.